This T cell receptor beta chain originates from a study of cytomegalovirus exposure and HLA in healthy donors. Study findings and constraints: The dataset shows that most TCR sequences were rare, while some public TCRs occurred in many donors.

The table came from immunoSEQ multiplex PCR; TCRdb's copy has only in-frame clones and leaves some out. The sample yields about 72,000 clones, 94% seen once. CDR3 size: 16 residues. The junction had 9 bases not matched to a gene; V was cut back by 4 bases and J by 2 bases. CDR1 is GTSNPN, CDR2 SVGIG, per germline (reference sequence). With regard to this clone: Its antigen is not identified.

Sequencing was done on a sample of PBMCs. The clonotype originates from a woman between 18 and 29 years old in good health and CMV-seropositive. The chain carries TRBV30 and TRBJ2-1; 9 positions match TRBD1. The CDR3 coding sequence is TGTGCCTGGACTTGGACAGGGGCAATTACCTACAATGAGCAGTTCTTC. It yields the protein CAWTWTGAITYNEQFF.